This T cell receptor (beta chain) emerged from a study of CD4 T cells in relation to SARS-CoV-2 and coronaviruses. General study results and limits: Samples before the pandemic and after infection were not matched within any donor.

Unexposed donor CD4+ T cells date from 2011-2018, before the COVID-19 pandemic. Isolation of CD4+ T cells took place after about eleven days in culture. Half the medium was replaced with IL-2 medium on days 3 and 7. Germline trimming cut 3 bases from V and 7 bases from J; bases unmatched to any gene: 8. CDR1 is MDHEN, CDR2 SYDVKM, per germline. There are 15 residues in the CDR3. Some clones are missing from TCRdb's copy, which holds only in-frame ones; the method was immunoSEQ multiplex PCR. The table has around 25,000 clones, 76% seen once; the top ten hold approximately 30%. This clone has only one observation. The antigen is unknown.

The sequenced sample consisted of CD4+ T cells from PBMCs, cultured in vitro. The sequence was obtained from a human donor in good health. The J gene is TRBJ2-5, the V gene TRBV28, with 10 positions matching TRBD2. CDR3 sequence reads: CASSFSPAGGGTQYF. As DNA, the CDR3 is TGTGCCAGCAGTTTTAGTCCAGCGGGAGGGGGGACCCAGTACTTC.